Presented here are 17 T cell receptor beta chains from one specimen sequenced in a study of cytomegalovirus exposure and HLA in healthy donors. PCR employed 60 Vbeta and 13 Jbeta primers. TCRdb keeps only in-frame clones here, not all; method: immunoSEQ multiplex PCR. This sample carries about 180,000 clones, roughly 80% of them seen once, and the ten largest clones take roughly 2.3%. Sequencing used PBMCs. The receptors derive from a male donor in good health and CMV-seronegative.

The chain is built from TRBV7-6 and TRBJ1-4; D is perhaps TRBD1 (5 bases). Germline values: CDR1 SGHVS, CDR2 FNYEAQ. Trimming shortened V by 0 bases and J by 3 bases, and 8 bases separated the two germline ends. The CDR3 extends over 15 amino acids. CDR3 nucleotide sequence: TGTGCCAGCAGCTTAGCCAGGGCGGCTAATGAAAAACTGTTTTTT. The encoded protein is CASSLARAANEKLFF.

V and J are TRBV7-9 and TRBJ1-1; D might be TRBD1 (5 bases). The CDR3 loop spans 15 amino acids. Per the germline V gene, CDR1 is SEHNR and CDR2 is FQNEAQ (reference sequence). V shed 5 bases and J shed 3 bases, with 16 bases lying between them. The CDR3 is CASSPAGQLDTEAFF. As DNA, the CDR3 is TGTGCCAGCAGCCCCGCAGGGCAGTTGGACACTGAAGCTTTCTTT. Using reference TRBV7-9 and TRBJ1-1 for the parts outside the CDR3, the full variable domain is DTGVSQNPRHKITKRGQNVTFRCDPISEHNRLYWYRQTLGQGPEFLTYFQNEAQLEKSRLLSDRFSAERPKGSFSTLEIQRTEQGDSAMYLCASSPAGQLDTEAFFGQGTRLTVV.

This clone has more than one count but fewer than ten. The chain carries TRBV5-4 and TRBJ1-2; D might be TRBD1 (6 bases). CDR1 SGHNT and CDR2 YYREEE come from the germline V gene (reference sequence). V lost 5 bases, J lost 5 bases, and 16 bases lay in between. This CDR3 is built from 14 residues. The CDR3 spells CASRRAGAGYGYTF. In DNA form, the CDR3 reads TGTGCCAGCAGGCGGGCGGGGGCTGGGTATGGCTACACCTTC.

For the CDR3, the DNA is TGTGCCAGCAGCTTAGACGGAGGGCGGGGGGCCAACGTCCTGACTTTC. This sequence encodes CASSLDGGRGANVLTF. The chain carries TRBV7-2 and TRBJ2-6, with D possibly matching TRBD2 (6 bases). The V end was cut by 1 base, the J end by 4 bases, with 11 bases between. The germline gives CDR1 SGHTA, CDR2 FQGNSA. This CDR3 spans 16 amino acids.

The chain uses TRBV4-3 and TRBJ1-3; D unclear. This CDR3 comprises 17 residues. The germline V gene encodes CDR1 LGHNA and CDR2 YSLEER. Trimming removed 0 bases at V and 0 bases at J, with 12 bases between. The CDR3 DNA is TGCGCCAGCAGCCAAGAGTTGCGGGGATACTCTGGAAACACCATATATTTT. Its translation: CASSQELRGYSGNTIYF.

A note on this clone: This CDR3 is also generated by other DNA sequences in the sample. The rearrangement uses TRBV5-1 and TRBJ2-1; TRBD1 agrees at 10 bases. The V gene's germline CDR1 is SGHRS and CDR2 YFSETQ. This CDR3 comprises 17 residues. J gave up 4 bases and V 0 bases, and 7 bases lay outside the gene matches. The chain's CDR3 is CASSLGWDRGSYNEQFF. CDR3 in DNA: TGCGCCAGCAGCTTGGGTTGGGACAGGGGTTCGTACAATGAGCAGTTCTTC.

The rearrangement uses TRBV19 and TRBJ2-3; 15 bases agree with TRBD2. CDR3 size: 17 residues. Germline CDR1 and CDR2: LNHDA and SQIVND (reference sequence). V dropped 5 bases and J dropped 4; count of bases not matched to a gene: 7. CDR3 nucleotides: TGTGCCAGTAGTTTTCTCGGACTAGCGGGGGGGCCAGATACGCAGTATTTT. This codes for CASSFLGLAGGPDTQYF.

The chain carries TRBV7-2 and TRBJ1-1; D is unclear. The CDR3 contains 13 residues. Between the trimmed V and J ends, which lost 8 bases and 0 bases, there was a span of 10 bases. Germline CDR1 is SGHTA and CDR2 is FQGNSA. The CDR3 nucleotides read TGTGCCAGCTGTGACGGGTTGAACACTGAAGCTTTCTTT. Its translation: CASCDGLNTEAFF.

The CDR3 DNA is TGTGCCAGCAGCGACCCGGGACAGGGCTCTAACTATGGCTACACCTTC. It is translated as CASSDPGQGSNYGYTF. The rearrangement links TRBV9 to TRBJ1-2; 9 bases agree with TRBD1. CDR3 length: 16 residues. The V and J ends lost 3 bases and 0 bases, in that order; junction bases with no gene match: 6. Germline V lookup: CDR1 SGDLS, CDR2 YYNGEE.

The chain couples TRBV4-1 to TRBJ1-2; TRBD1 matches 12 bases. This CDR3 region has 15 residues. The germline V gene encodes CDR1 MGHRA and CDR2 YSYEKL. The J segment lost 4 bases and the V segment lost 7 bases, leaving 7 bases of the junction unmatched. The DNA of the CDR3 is TGCGCCAGCATGGGGACAGGGGGCGTTGGCTATGGCTACACCTTC. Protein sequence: CASMGTGGVGYGYTF.

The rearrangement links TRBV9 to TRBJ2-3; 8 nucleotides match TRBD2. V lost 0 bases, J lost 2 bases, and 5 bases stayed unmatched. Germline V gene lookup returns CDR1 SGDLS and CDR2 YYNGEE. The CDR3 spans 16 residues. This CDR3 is CASSVERGSLTDTQYF. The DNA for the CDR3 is TGTGCCAGCAGCGTAGAGCGGGGGAGCCTCACAGATACGCAGTATTTT.

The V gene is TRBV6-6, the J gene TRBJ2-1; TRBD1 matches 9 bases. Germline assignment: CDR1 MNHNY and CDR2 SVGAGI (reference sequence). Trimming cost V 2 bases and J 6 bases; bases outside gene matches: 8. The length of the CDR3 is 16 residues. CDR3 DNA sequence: TGTGCCAGCAGTTACCGCCGGGACAGGGCACCCAATGAGCAGTTCTTC. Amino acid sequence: CASSYRRDRAPNEQFF.

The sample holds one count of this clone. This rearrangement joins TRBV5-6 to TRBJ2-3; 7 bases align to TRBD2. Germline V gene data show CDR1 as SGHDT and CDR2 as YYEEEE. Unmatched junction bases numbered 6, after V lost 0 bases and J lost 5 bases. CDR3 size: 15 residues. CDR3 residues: CASSLDRRGIDTQYF. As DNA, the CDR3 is TGTGCCAGCAGCTTGGACAGGCGGGGGATAGATACGCAGTATTTT.

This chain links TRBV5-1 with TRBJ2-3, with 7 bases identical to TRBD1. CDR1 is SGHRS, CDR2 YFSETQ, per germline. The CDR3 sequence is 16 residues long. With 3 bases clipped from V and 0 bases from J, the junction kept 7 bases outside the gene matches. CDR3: CASSSVQGISTDTQYF. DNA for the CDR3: TGCGCCAGCAGCTCGGTACAGGGGATAAGCACAGATACGCAGTATTTT.

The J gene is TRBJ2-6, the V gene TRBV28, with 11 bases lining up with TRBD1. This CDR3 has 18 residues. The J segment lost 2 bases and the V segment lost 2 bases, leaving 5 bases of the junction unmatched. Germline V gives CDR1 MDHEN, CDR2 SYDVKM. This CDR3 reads CASSLPSGQGAGANVLTF. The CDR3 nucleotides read TGTGCCAGCAGTTTACCCTCGGGACAGGGGGCTGGGGCCAACGTCCTGACTTTC.

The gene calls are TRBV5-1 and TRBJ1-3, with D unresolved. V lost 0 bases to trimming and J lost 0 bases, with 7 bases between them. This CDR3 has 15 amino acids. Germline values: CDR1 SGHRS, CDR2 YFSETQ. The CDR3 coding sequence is TGCGCCAGCAGCTTGGACGGTTACTCTGGAAACACCATATATTTT. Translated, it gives CASSLDGYSGNTIYF.

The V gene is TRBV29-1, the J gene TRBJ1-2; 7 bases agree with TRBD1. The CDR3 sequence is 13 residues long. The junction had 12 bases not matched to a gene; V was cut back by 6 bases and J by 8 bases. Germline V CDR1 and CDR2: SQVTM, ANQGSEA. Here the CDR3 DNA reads TGCAGCGTACATGAACAGGGGAGTAAAGGCTACACCTTC. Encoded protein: CSVHEQGSKGYTF.